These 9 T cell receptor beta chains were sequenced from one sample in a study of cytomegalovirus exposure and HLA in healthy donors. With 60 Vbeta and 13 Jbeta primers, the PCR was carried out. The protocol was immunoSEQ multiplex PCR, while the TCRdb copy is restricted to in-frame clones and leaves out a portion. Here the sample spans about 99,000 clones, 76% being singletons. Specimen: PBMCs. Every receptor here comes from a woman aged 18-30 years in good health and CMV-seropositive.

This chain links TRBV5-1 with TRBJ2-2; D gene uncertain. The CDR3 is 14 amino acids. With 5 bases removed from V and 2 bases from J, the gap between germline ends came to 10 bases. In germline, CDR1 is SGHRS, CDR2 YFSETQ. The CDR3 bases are TGCGCCAGCAGATATCAAACAAACACCGGGGAGCTGTTTTTT. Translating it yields CASRYQTNTGELFF. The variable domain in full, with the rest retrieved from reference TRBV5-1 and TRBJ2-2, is KAGVTQTPRYLIKTRGQQVTLSCSPISGHRSVSWYQQTPGQGLQFLFEYFSETQRNKGNFPGRFSGRQFSNSRSEMNVSTLELGDSALYLCASRYQTNTGELFFGEGSRLTVL.

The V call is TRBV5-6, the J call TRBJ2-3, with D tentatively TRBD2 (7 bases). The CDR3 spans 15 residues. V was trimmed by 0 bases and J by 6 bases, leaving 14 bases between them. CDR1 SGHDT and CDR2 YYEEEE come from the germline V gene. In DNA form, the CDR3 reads TGTGCCAGCAGCTTGGATGGGGGGGCGACGGATACGCAGTATTTT. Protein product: CASSLDGGATDTQYF.

The CDR3 bases are TGTGCCAGCAGCTTGGTACCCGGGGGGACACCATACGAGCAGTACTTC. As protein: CASSLVPGGTPYEQYF. This chain joins TRBV5-6 and TRBJ2-7, with D perhaps TRBD2 (7 bases). Germline V gene sequence: CDR1 SGHDT, CDR2 YYEEEE. V lost 0 bases and J 4 bases, leaving 17 bases between the germline ends. This CDR3 is built from 16 residues.

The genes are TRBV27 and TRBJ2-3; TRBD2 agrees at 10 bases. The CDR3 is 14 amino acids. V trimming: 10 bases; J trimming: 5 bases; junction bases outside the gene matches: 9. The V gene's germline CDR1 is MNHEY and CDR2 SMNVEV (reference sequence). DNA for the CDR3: TGTGCCACCTCCGGGACTAGCGCGGGAGATACGCAGTATTTT. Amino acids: CATSGTSAGDTQYF.

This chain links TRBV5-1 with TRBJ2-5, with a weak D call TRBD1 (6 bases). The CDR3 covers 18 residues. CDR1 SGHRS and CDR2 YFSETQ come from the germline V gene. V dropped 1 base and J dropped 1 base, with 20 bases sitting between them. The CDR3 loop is CASSLSPAQGIFQETQYF. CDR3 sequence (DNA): TGCGCCAGCAGCTTGAGTCCGGCACAGGGAATTTTCCAAGAGACCCAGTACTTC.

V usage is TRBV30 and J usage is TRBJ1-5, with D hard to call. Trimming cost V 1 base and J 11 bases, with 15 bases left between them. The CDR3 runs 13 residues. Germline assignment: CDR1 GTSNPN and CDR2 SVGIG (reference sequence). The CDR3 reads CAWSGVPTAAQHF. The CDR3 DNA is TGTGCCTGGAGTGGGGTCCCAACGGCGGCCCAGCATTTT. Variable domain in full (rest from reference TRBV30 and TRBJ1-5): SQTIHQWPATLVQPVGSPLSLECTVEGTSNPNLYWYRQAAGRGLQLLFYSVGIGQISSEVPQNLSASRPQDRQFILSSKKLLLSDSGFYLCAWSGVPTAAQHFGDGTRLSIL.

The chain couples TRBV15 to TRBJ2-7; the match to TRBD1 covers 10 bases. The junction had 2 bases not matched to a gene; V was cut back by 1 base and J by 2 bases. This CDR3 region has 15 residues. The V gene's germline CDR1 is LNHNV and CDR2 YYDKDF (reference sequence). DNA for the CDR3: TGTGCCACCAGCAGAGGGGACAGGGGCCCCTACGAGCAGTACTTC. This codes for CATSRGDRGPYEQYF.

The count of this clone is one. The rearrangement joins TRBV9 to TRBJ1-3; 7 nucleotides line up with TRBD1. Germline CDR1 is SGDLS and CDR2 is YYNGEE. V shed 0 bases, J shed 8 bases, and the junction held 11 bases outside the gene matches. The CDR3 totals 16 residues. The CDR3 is CASSVVGGEVEDTIYF. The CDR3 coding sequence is TGTGCCAGCAGCGTAGTAGGGGGCGAGGTGGAAGACACCATATATTTT.

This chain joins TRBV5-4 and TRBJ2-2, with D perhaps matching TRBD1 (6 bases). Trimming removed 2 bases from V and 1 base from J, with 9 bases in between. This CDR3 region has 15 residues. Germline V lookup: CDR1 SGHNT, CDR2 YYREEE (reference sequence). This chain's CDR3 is CASSLTQGNTGELFF. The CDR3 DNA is TGTGCCAGCAGCTTAACACAGGGGAACACCGGGGAGCTGTTTTTT.